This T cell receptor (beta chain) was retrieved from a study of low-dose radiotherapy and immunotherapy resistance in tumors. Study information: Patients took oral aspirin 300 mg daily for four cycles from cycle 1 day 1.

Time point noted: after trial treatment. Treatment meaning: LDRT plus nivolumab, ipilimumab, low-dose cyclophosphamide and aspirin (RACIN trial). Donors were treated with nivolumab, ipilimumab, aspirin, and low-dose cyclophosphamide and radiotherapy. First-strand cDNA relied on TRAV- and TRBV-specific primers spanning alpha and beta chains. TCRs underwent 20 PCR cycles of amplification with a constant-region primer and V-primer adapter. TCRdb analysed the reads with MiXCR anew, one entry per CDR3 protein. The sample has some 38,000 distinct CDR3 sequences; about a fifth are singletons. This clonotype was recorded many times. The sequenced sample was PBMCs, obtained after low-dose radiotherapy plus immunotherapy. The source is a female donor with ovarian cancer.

The CDR3 reads CASSLVGGNTEAFF. CDR3 DNA: TGTGCCAGCAGCTTAGTAGGAGGGAACACTGAAGCTTTCTTT. The V gene is TRBV11-2, the J gene TRBJ1-1; D is unclear. The V end lost 1 base, the J end lost 1 base, and 7 bases lay between the germline ends. Germline lookup yields CDR1 SGHAT and CDR2 FQNNGV. This CDR3 has 14 residues. The full variable domain, its missing parts supplied by reference TRBV11-2 and TRBJ1-1, is EAGVAQSPRYKIIEKRQSVAFWCNPISGHATLYWYQQILGQGPKLLIQFQNNGVVDDSQLPKDRFSAERLKGVDSTLKIQPAKLEDSAVYLCASSLVGGNTEAFFGQGTRLTVV.